The next 29 T cell receptor beta chains were all read from a single sample in a study of neurological immune-mediated disorders. MiXCR, run by TCRdb on the 5' RACE reads, gives a single entry per CDR3 protein. The sample consists of roughly 45,000 distinct CDR3 sequences, roughly 14% of them appearing once. The time point denotes: longitudinal time-point 3. Sequencing was carried out using PBMCs. The receptor set was obtained from a man under 40 in good health.

Many counts were recorded for this clonotype. The chain combines TRBV20-1 with TRBJ2-5, with TRBD2 identical over 13 bases. Germline trimming cut 0 bases from V and 5 bases from J; bases unmatched to any gene: 3. The germline V gene has CDR1 DFQATT and CDR2 SNEGSKA (reference sequence). This CDR3 comprises 15 residues. The CDR3 sequence is CSAREGTSGIETQYF. The CDR3 DNA follows: TGCAGTGCTAGAGAAGGGACTAGCGGGATCGAGACCCAGTACTTC.

This clonotype has a count of ten or more. The rearrangement links TRBV5-1 to TRBJ2-4; D ambiguous. CDR3 length: 15 residues. CDR1 and CDR2 (germline): SGHRS, YFSETQ. V gave up 4 bases and J gave up 0 bases, with 11 bases separating them. The DNA of the CDR3 is TGCGCCAGCAGCGGCAAGCAGCTAGCCAAAAACATTCAGTACTTC. Protein: CASSGKQLAKNIQYF.

This clonotype has ten or more counts. V and J are TRBV28 and TRBJ2-1; no definite D call. V lost 2 bases to trimming and J lost 3 bases, with 20 bases between them. The CDR3 has 18 residues. Germline loops: CDR1 MDHEN, CDR2 SYDVKM. Here the CDR3 reads CASSLRVTADRYYNEQFF. The CDR3 DNA reads as TGTGCCAGCAGTTTACGTGTTACCGCGGATCGCTACTACAATGAGCAGTTCTTC.

This clonotype was seen at least ten times. The chain combines TRBV11-2 with TRBJ2-1; D is perhaps TRBD2 (5 bases). This CDR3 is built from 18 residues. Germline V lookup: CDR1 SGHAT, CDR2 FQNNGV. V shed 1 base and J shed 1 base, with 17 bases lying between them. The CDR3 DNA reads TGTGCCAGCAGCTTAGTAGGAGGTGGCGCCCAGTCCTACAATGAGCAGTTCTTC. Translation gives CASSLVGGGAQSYNEQFF.

This chain joins TRBV7-2 and TRBJ2-2; D possibly uses TRBD1 or TRBD2 (5 bases each). Trimming left V 2 bases short and J 6 bases short, with 22 bases between. Germline loops: CDR1 SGHTA, CDR2 FQGNSA. The CDR3 extends over 18 amino acids. CDR3 residues: CASSLTVTLGVRAGELFF. The CDR3 region has the DNA TGTGCCAGCAGCTTAACGGTGACTCTGGGGGTGAGGGCCGGGGAGCTGTTTTTT.

CDR3 nucleotide sequence: TGTGCCAGCAGTCCCGGGACTAGCGACTACGAGCAGTACTTC. Amino acid sequence: CASSPGTSDYEQYF. V usage is TRBV28 and J usage is TRBJ2-7; 10 bases are shared with TRBD2. Germline lookup yields CDR1 MDHEN and CDR2 SYDVKM. The length of the CDR3 is 14 residues. The V and J ends lost 5 bases and 3 bases, in that order; junction bases with no gene match: 4.

The table lists this clonotype with many counts. The gene calls are TRBV3-1 and TRBJ2-3, with D perhaps TRBD2 (6 bases). The V and J ends lost 10 bases and 2 bases respectively, with 16 bases between them. There are 14 residues in the CDR3. Per germline, CDR1 LGHDT and CDR2 YNNKEL (reference sequence). The CDR3 sequence: CATQAGTFTDTQYF. The DNA of the CDR3 is TGTGCCACCCAGGCGGGGACCTTCACAGATACGCAGTATTTT.

This clonotype was picked up many times. V usage is TRBV7-2 and J usage is TRBJ2-7, with 10 bases identical to TRBD2. The CDR3 runs 14 residues. Germline-derived CDR1 and CDR2 are SGHTA and FQGNSA. The V gene end was trimmed by 4 bases and the J gene end by 2 bases; junction bases not matched to a gene: 2. The CDR3 spells CASSSSGGPYEQYF. DNA of the CDR3: TGTGCCAGCAGCTCTAGCGGGGGCCCCTACGAGCAGTACTTC.

In this sample, this clonotype turned up many times. This chain links TRBV12-3 or TRBV12-4 with TRBJ2-2; D not certain. Between the trimmed V and J ends, which lost 5 bases and 1 base, there was a span of 14 bases. The CDR3 has 16 residues. The chain's CDR3 is CASSERRRQNTGELFF. The CDR3 region has the DNA TGTGCCAGCAGTGAAAGGCGACGACAGAACACCGGGGAGCTGTTTTTT.

This clonotype was recorded many times. The rearrangement uses TRBV5-1 and TRBJ2-7; no reliable D call. V gave up 2 bases and J gave up 0 bases, with 9 bases separating them. CDR1 SGHRS and CDR2 YFSETQ come from the germline V gene. The CDR3 sequence is 14 residues long. The DNA for the CDR3 is TGCGCCAGCAGCTTCGACGTAGCCTCCTACGAGCAGTACTTC. Amino acid sequence: CASSFDVASYEQYF.

This clonotype was seen ten or more times. The chain links TRBV28 to TRBJ2-7; TRBD2 aligns across 10 bases. Germline V gives CDR1 MDHEN, CDR2 SYDVKM. CDR3 length: 16 residues. The junction had 13 bases not matched to a gene; V was cut back by 5 bases and J by 6 bases. CDR3 amino acids: CASSLKLAGVLSEQYF. CDR3 in DNA: TGTGCCAGCAGTCTAAAGCTAGCGGGAGTTCTAAGCGAGCAGTACTTC. Full variable domain (remainder filled in from reference TRBV28 and TRBJ2-7): DVKVTQSSRYLVKRTGEKVFLECVQDMDHENMFWYRQDPGLGLRLIYFSYDVKMKEKGDIPEGYSVSREKKERFSLILESASTNQTSMYLCASSLKLAGVLSEQYFGPGTRLTVT.

This clonotype was seen a handful of times. This chain joins TRBV7-9 and TRBJ1-5, with D perhaps TRBD1 (5 bases). Germline loops: CDR1 SEHNR, CDR2 FQNEAQ (reference sequence). Trimming removed 5 bases at V and 0 bases at J, with 14 bases between. This CDR3 is built from 16 residues. DNA of the CDR3: TGTGCCAGCAGCCTTGGGACGGGGAATAGCAATCAGCCCCAGCATTTT. Its protein is CASSLGTGNSNQPQHF.

This clonotype was seen at least ten times. The chain is built from TRBV20-1 and TRBJ2-1, with 7 bases fitting TRBD1. The CDR3 length is 10 residues. In germline, CDR1 is DFQATT, CDR2 SNEGSKA (reference sequence). With 2 bases clipped from V and 14 bases from J, the junction kept 3 bases outside the gene matches. CDR3: CSARRGTEFF. DNA for the CDR3: TGCAGTGCTAGAAGAGGGACAGAGTTCTTC.

This clonotype was counted ten times or more. The chain links TRBV6-5 to TRBJ2-3; the match to TRBD1 covers 11 bases. Trimming took 6 bases from V and 5 from J; bases not matched to a gene: 7. Germline CDR1 MNHEY, CDR2 SVGAGI. The length of the CDR3 is 15 residues. The CDR3 here is CASRVGTGGKDTQYF. CDR3 sequence (DNA): TGTGCCAGCAGAGTAGGGACAGGGGGAAAAGATACGCAGTATTTT.

This clonotype was detected ten times or more. The chain uses TRBV7-2 and TRBJ1-1; the D gene is possibly TRBD1 (6 bases). The V gene lost 3 bases and the J gene lost 1 base, with 6 bases spanning the gap. This CDR3 comprises 13 residues. CDR1 and CDR2 from the germline V gene are SGHTA and FQGNSA. CDR3 nucleotide sequence: TGTGCCAGCAGCTTGACAGGGAACACTGAAGCTTTCTTT. As protein: CASSLTGNTEAFF.

In this sample, this clonotype turned up many times. The chain carries TRBV20-1 and TRBJ2-7; 13 positions match TRBD2. Trimming removed 4 bases from V and 4 bases from J; junction bases left unmatched: 4. Germline lookup yields CDR1 DFQATT and CDR2 SNEGSKA (reference sequence). This CDR3 has 14 residues. This chain's CDR3 is CSATGTSGTYEQYF. The CDR3 DNA reads as TGCAGTGCTACCGGGACTAGCGGGACTTACGAGCAGTACTTC.

The chain couples TRBV5-4 to TRBJ2-1; D may be TRBD1 or TRBD2 (5 bases each). Germline V CDR1 and CDR2: SGHNT, YYREEE (reference sequence). V dropped 5 bases and J dropped 0 bases, with 12 bases sitting between them. The CDR3 runs 15 residues. The CDR3 bases are TGTGCCAGCAGGGGGGACGCGGGCTCCTACAATGAGCAGTTCTTC. This codes for CASRGDAGSYNEQFF.

This clonotype was seen only once. At one end the junction does not follow the germline gene, possibly because of a read error. CDR3 sequence reads: CASSSAGGANSPLHF. The CDR3 DNA sequence: TGCGCCAGTAGCTCAGCCGGGGGCGCAAATTCACCCCTCCACTTT. The genes are TRBV5-1 and TRBJ1-6; D may be TRBD1 (6 bases). In germline, CDR1 is SGHRS, CDR2 YFSETQ. The CDR3 consists of 15 residues.

About this clonotype: One end of the junction varies from germline; a read error may be responsible. This rearrangement joins TRBV11-1 to TRBJ2-1; 10 positions agree with TRBD1. Germline lookup yields CDR1 SGHAT and CDR2 FQDESV (reference sequence). The CDR3 spans 15 residues. The CDR3 DNA reads TGTGTCAGCAGCCCCGACAGGGGGCTTGTCAATGAGCAGTTCTTC. Protein: CVSSPDRGLVNEQFF. The complete variable domain, with remaining parts taken from reference TRBV11-1 and TRBJ2-1, reads EAEVAQSPRYKITEKSQAVAFWCDPISGHATLYWYRQILGQGPELLVQFQDESVVDDSQLPKDRFSAERLKGVDSTLKIQPAELGDSAMYLCVSSPDRGLVNEQFFGPGTRLTVL.

A few counts support this clonotype. This rearrangement joins TRBV5-1 to TRBJ2-7; TRBD1 aligns across 7 bases. There are 14 residues in the CDR3. J lost 5 bases, V lost 2 bases, and 7 bases had no gene match. Germline V CDR1 and CDR2: SGHRS, YFSETQ. Here the CDR3 DNA reads TGCGCCAGCAGCTTAACAGGGGCGGCGGACGAGCAGTACTTC. Its translation: CASSLTGAADEQYF. The whole variable domain, remainder taken from reference TRBV5-1 and TRBJ2-7, is KAGVTQTPRYLIKTRGQQVTLSCSPISGHRSVSWYQQTPGQGLQFLFEYFSETQRNKGNFPGRFSGRQFSNSRSEMNVSTLELGDSALYLCASSLTGAADEQYFGPGTRLTVT.

This clonotype was found many times. J is TRBJ2-6 and V is TRBV11-2; D is unresolved. The germline V gene encodes CDR1 SGHAT and CDR2 FQNNGV. V was clipped by 5 bases and J by 2 bases, with 10 bases between them. The CDR3 covers 15 residues. CDR3 residues: CASSRGAAGANVLTF. CDR3 nucleotide sequence: TGTGCCAGCAGCCGCGGCGCGGCTGGGGCCAACGTCCTGACTTTC.

The gene calls are TRBV4-1 and TRBJ1-4; D gene uncertain. The CDR3 is made up of 15 amino acids. CDR1 and CDR2 from the germline V gene are MGHRA and YSYEKL. Trimming cost V 7 bases and J 0 bases, with 12 bases left between them. For the CDR3, the DNA is TGCGCCAGCAATGTCGCGGAAACAACTAATGAAAAACTGTTTTTT. Its protein is CASNVAETTNEKLFF.

This clonotype was recorded at least ten times. V and J are TRBV5-6 and TRBJ2-1, with 10 bases identical to TRBD2. Looked up from germline, CDR1 is SGHDT and CDR2 is YYEEEE. V was pared by 1 base and J by 9 bases, with 4 bases of the junction left unmatched. There are 14 residues in the CDR3. DNA for the CDR3: TGTGCCAGCAGCTTGCTAGCGGGAGTGGGTGAGCAGTTCTTC. It encodes CASSLLAGVGEQFF.

This clonotype has a handful of counts. One junction end does not reproduce the germline sequence, and a read error may be involved. DNA for the CDR3: TGTGCCAGCAGTTTTCCGCCCCCAGGGTTTAATGAACCTTTCTTT. This encodes CASSFPPPGFNEPFF. This chain connects TRBV28 to TRBJ1-1; tentative D call: TRBD1 (5 bases). The CDR3 length is 15 residues. Germline CDR1 is MDHEN and CDR2 is SYDVKM.

This clonotype showed up many times. The CDR3 region has the DNA TGTGCCAGCAGCTTAGTTGCGGGAGTTGACGATACGCAGTATTTT. It is translated as CASSLVAGVDDTQYF. The J gene is TRBJ2-3, the V gene TRBV7-2; 7 positions agree with TRBD2. The CDR3 is 15 amino acids. Germline CDR1 is SGHTA and CDR2 is FQGNSA. With 1 base clipped from V and 6 bases from J, the junction kept 7 bases outside the gene matches.

This clonotype was counted at least ten times. The chain carries TRBV20-1 and TRBJ2-4; 7 nucleotides align to TRBD2. This CDR3 is 15 amino acids long. Germline CDR1 reads DFQATT; CDR2 reads SNEGSKA (reference sequence). The V gene end was trimmed by 3 bases and the J gene end by 4 bases; junction bases not matched to a gene: 9. This chain's CDR3 is CSASRLAGEKNIQYF. The CDR3 DNA sequence: TGCAGTGCTAGCAGACTAGCTGGGGAGAAAAACATTCAGTACTTC.

This clonotype was recorded at least ten times. The chain couples TRBV7-2 to TRBJ2-3, with 7 positions matching TRBD2. The CDR3 runs to 14 residues. Germline CDR1 reads SGHTA; CDR2 reads FQGNSA. Unmatched junction bases numbered 6, after V lost 5 bases and J lost 4 bases. This CDR3 is CASSDQAGSDTQYF. Written as DNA, the CDR3 is TGTGCCAGCAGCGATCAAGCGGGGTCAGATACGCAGTATTTT.

This clonotype was seen more than once but under ten times. This rearrangement joins TRBV20-1 to TRBJ2-1; 9 bases align to TRBD2. V lost 1 base, J lost 0 bases, and 4 bases stayed unmatched. The CDR3 has 16 amino acids. The germline gives CDR1 DFQATT, CDR2 SNEGSKA (reference sequence). The CDR3 DNA sequence: TGCAGTGCTAGAGGGAATAGCGGGAGCTCCTACAATGAGCAGTTCTTC. Protein product: CSARGNSGSSYNEQFF.

In its sample, this clonotype was seen many times. This chain joins TRBV1 and TRBJ1-2; the D call TRBD1 from the table was never checked on the DNA. TRBV1 is noted as a pseudogene. The CDR3 consists of 15 residues. Here the CDR3 DNA reads TGCACCAGCAGCCGTAGGGACACTGCTAACTATGGCTACACCTTC. It translates to CTSSRRDTANYGYTF.